The table lists the clone carrying this TCR beta chain with a few counts. Investigators isolated RNA and reverse transcribed it into cDNA to act as the sequencing template. Sequenced by immunoSEQ multiplex PCR; TCRdb stores in-frame clones only, minus some. The sample includes 150,000 to 250,000 clones, 58% of them seen just once. Germline V CDR1 and CDR2: MNHNY, SVGAGI (reference sequence). The CDR3 is made up of 12 amino acids. After removal of 8 bases from V and 8 bases from J, the junction contained 5 bases not matched to a gene. The data derive from a study of CD8+ T cells in alopecia areata. Treatment: oral pan-JAK inhibitor, 5-10 mg twice daily.

The source material was CD4+ T cells sorted from blood, sampled at week 24, from a patient treated with tofacitinib. The TCR originated in a human donor with alopecia areata. This rearrangement joins TRBV6-6 to TRBJ2-3; 9 bases match TRBD1. The CDR3 region is CASGLQGATQYF. In DNA, the CDR3 is TGTGCCAGCGGATTACAGGGGGCTACGCAGTATTTT.